This TCR beta chain originates from a study of blood T cell repertoires in COVID-19. Sequencing was performed with immunoSEQ multiplex PCR; in TCRdb, only in-frame clones are kept and a portion is missing. The repertoire holds some 220,000 clones, with 83% as singletons. Germline V gives CDR1 SQVTM, CDR2 ANQGSEA. The CDR3 is 12 amino acids. The V gene lost 3 bases and the J gene lost 2 bases, with 7 bases spanning the gap. The sequence was collected from a woman aged 25-40 years with COVID-19, enrolled during active disease. Input material: peripheral blood. The V gene is TRBV29-1, the J gene TRBJ2-5; D is ambiguous. CDR3 sequence (DNA): TGCAGCGTTGACCCTTTACAAGAGACCCAGTACTTC. Its translation: CSVDPLQETQYF. Combining the CDR3 with reference TRBV29-1 and TRBJ2-5 gives the whole variable domain SAVISQKPSRDICQRGTSLTIQCQVDSQVTMMFWYRQQPGQSLTLIATANQGSEATYESGFVIDKFPISRPNLTFSTLTVSNMSPEDSSIYLCSVDPLQETQYFGPGTRLLVL.